The entry below describes one TCR beta chain. As yet, its antigen is unknown. Generated by immunoSEQ multiplex PCR, the TCRdb table keeps only in-frame clones and is missing some. The table records about 88,000 clones, roughly 94% of them present only once. This sample is part of a study of T cell responses to AZD1222 COVID-19 vaccine. Study overall: Second-dose recipients at about 4 or about 12 weeks were treated as one pooled group. Whole-study findings and limits: Just five to seven people given AZD1222 tested seropositive at baseline. White British people made up most donors, females outnumbered males, and clonal diversity was possibly underestimated. CD4 TCRs associated with vaccination spanned spike, dominating at 160-218 and 743-854.

V was shortened by 5 bases and J by 1 base, with 15 bases between the two germline ends. CDR3 length: 15 amino acids. CDR1 SGHRS and CDR2 YFSETQ come from the germline V gene. Sample: peripheral blood, taken on day 0 of AZD1222 vaccination. The receptor was isolated from an adult in good health. The chain joins TRBV5-1 to TRBJ1-2; no reliable D call. The CDR3 DNA reads TGCGCCAGCAGAACTGGTATGGCGCTTAACTATGGCTACACCTTC. This encodes CASRTGMALNYGYTF.